What follows is one TCR beta chain and its context. The data derive from a study of Ad26.COV2.S vaccination and SARS-CoV-2 variants. Study summary: Of the COV1001 trial arms, the Ad26.COV2.S arm included the donor.

Measured with immunoSEQ multiplex PCR; TCRdb has only the in-frame clones, and not every one. The table has around 320,000 clones, 86% seen once; the top ten hold 1.5% to 2.5%. Treatment of the sample: 15 to 20 received Ad26.COV2.S at low or high dose, single or two shots; roughly 5 received placebo; per-sample allocation not given. Sampling happened 63 days after the first vaccine or placebo injection. The sequencing here drew on peripheral blood, taken in a trial of Ad26.COV2.S vaccine versus placebo. This sequence originates from a person between 18 and 65 years old who received the Ad26.COV2.S COVID-19 vaccine or a placebo.

The CDR3 region is CASSLSPEGTEAFF. Here the CDR3 DNA reads TGTGCCAGCAGCTTATCCCCTGAGGGTACTGAAGCTTTCTTT. The chain employs TRBV11-2 and TRBJ1-1; D not resolved. Germline CDR1 reads SGHAT; CDR2 reads FQNNGV. V lost 2 bases, J lost 5 bases, and 12 bases lay in between. The CDR3 covers 14 residues.